These T cell receptor beta chains were read from a single sample in a study of cytomegalovirus exposure and HLA in healthy donors. Produced via immunoSEQ multiplex PCR; TCRdb's table is partial and in-frame only. This table has around 100,000 clones, roughly three quarters appearing once. The source material was PBMCs. The receptors come from a woman in her thirties or forties in good health and CMV-seronegative. CDR3s leave out the opening cysteine and the closing phenylalanine or tryptophan. D genes are given only for firm matches.

D gene	V gene	CDR3 length	J gene	CDR3 protein
NA	TRBV7-2	12	TRBJ2-7	ASSRSRAGYEQY
NA	TRBV6-5	13	TRBJ1-4	ASRRYGGTNEKLF
NA	TRBV7-2	12	TRBJ1-3	ASSLTQERNTIY
TRBD1	TRBV27	13	TRBJ2-2	ASSFDRVNTGELF
TRBD1	TRBV28	14	TRBJ1-4	ASSFVGGQGGKKLF
TRBD1	TRBV2	15	TRBJ2-7	ASMWWAGGRDSYEQY
TRBD1	TRBV19	13	TRBJ2-7	ASSVGQGASYEQY
TRBD2	TRBV7-2	12	TRBJ2-7	ASSWTRNPPEQY
NA	TRBV15	13	TRBJ1-1	ATSAMGLLRTEAF
TRBD1	TRBV30	12	TRBJ2-2	ACPDRGNTGELF
TRBD2	TRBV28	13	TRBJ2-3	ASSQAGGGTDTQY
TRBD2	TRBV28	12	TRBJ2-1	ASSPTSGRGEQF
NA	TRBV6-6	13	TRBJ1-2	ASSSAPGEHYGYT
NA	TRBV28	12	TRBJ2-7	ASSEDEGENEQY
NA	TRBV4-1	11	TRBJ2-5	ASSRLRGETQY
NA	TRBV5-1	11	TRBJ1-1	ASSDAGNTEAF
TRBD1	TRBV30	11	TRBJ2-7	AWRGTAAYEQY
TRBD2	TRBV15	16	TRBJ2-3	ATSRDRGGLAPQRTQY
NA	TRBV11-1	14	TRBJ2-5	ASSHPAGVEGETQY
TRBD2	TRBV6-6	14	TRBJ2-5	ASRPRGAGGEETQY
TRBD1	TRBV4-1	13	TRBJ2-2	ASSPLTGGTGELF
TRBD2	TRBV27	15	TRBJ2-1	ASSYRPRTSGRGNEF
TRBD1	TRBV28	12	TRBJ1-6	ASSSGTGDSPLH
TRBD1	TRBV9	13	TRBJ1-2	ASSSSKAGGYGYT
TRBD2	TRBV7-3	13	TRBJ2-1	ASSEGLAGDNEQF
TRBD1	TRBV5-1	14	TRBJ1-1	ASSLVGTGSNTEAF
NA	TRBV6-1	13	TRBJ2-7	ASSETVTPYYEQY
TRBD1	TRBV11-3	17	TRBJ1-5	ASSLDLEANRGLNQPQH
NA	TRBV7-2	11	TRBJ2-4	ASSFAPENIQY
NA	TRBV2	13	TRBJ2-6	ASSGQFSGANVLT
NA	TRBV28	10	TRBJ2-2	ASSHNPGELF
NA	TRBV4-1	13	TRBJ1-1	ASSPGHTLNTEAF
NA	TRBV6-5	14	TRBJ2-1	ASSYDMGATYNEQF
TRBD1	TRBV19	13	TRBJ2-7	ASSQPGQTTYEQY
NA	TRBV5-4	13	TRBJ2-3	ASSPVRASTDTQY
NA	TRBV7-3	12	TRBJ2-3	ASSLRANRDTQY
TRBD2	TRBV7-2	13	TRBJ2-1	ASSLGLASYNEQF
NA	TRBV19	11	TRBJ2-4	ASSIWTGSIQY
NA	TRBV27	13	TRBJ1-5	ASSVRGSEAQPQH
NA	TRBV19	11	TRBJ1-1	ASSGAGGIEAF